This record concerns one T cell receptor (beta chain) sequence. This clone's antigen is unknown. Nothing much larger sits one base from this clone, and base qualities are not available. This specimen belongs to a study of blood T cell repertoires in COVID-19 (TCRdb year 2020). For the wider study: Samples from collaborators originated in the United States, Italy and Spain and spanned both the acute and convalescent phases of COVID-19. Nearly every sample came with metadata listing a de-identified subject ID, COVID-19 status, age in years and sex. Where available, HLA class I and class II types were obtained from metadata supplied by the sample provider rather than from assay-based typing. The repertoires were released in a freely available public database intended as a resource for research on the immune response to SARS-CoV-2. The prospective study material was composed of cDNA or gDNA derived from T cells, B-cell-depleted T cells, or PBMCs. Samples came from the ongoing ImmuneRACE study (first 160 participants) plus 1,254 subjects from 6 global collaborators. The dataset comprised deeply sampled blood TCRbeta repertoires from subjects exposed to, actively infected with, or recovered from COVID-19.

TCRbeta CDR3 regions were amplified from genomic DNA by means of the immunoSEQ Assay, a bias-controlled multiplex PCR. The published analysis was carried out like this. The number of nucleated cells in each sample was estimated by amplification of reference gene primers within the assay. To quantify the absolute abundance of each unique TCRbeta CDR3 rearrangement, sequence reads were collapsed and filtered. Productive Simpson clonality was computed per sample as the square root of Simpson's diversity index over productive rearrangements. Not all clones reach the TCRdb copy of this immuneACCESS table, which keeps in-frame sequences only. Checked studies attribute under half of the gap to unresolved V genes and leave the rest unexplained. That table gives V, J and clone size, and the DNA gave D and trimming. Across this sample there are tens of thousands of clones, with approximately 86% seen only once. Roughly 15% of the sample is held by the ten biggest clonotypes.

CDR1 and CDR2 (SGHTA, FQGNSA) derive from the germline V gene. V is pruned by 6 bases and J by 6 bases, leaving 5 bases of the junction without a gene match. The CDR3 starts with the cysteine, ends with the phenylalanine, and has 12 residues. Only CDR3 DNA remains: 36 bases, in frame from the first base. The collaborating institutions used their own protocols to collect whole blood in K2EDTA tubes. For TCRbeta analysis, collaborator samples were shipped as frozen whole blood, as isolated PBMCs, or as DNA extracted from either sample type. The paper as a whole reports these results and caveats: Clinical and demographic metadata were provided uncurated, with the amount varying by source and participant.

In this chain, TRBV7-2 is recombined with TRBJ2-7, and TRBD1 aligns with 7 junction nucleotides. Sequenced material: peripheral blood. This TCR was recovered from a human donor in a cohort sampled during active COVID-19. The DNA reads TGTGCCAGCAGTACCGACAGGGTCGAGCAGTACTTC. This yields the protein CASSTDRVEQYF.